One sample yielded the 27 T cell receptor beta chains listed below, sequenced in a study of T cell responses to AZD1222 COVID-19 vaccine. Produced via immunoSEQ multiplex PCR; TCRdb's table is partial and in-frame only. The sample consists of over 45,000 clones, approximately 85% of them appearing once. Sequencing used peripheral blood, obtained on day 0 of MenACWY control vaccination. The origin of the receptors is an adult in good health.

This chain uses TRBV12-3 or TRBV12-4 with TRBJ1-1; unclear D gene. With 3 bases removed from V and 2 bases from J, the gap between germline ends came to 7 bases. The CDR3 spans 13 residues. The DNA for the CDR3 is TGTGCCAGCAGTTTGTCCATTAACACTGAAGCTTTCTTT. It specifies CASSLSINTEAFF.

The gene calls are TRBV4-3 and TRBJ2-1; D possibly matches TRBD1 or TRBD2 (5 bases each). V shed 3 bases and J shed 4 bases, with 13 bases lying between them. In germline, CDR1 is LGHNA, CDR2 YSLEER. The CDR3 covers 15 residues. CDR3 region: CASSHPGTGYNEQFF. DNA for the CDR3: TGCGCCAGCAGCCATCCCGGGACCGGTTACAATGAGCAGTTCTTC.

V is TRBV30 and J is TRBJ1-2; D is unresolved. Trimming removed 0 bases at V and 8 bases at J, with 13 bases between. The CDR3 has 13 residues. Germline assignment: CDR1 GTSNPN and CDR2 SVGIG (reference sequence). The CDR3 bases are TGTGCCTGGAGTGTAAGGGCCTCGGGGGGCTACACCTTC. This encodes CAWSVRASGGYTF.

This clone was recorded a few times. The chain is built from TRBV28 and TRBJ2-7; 7 bases line up with TRBD2. This CDR3 contains 14 residues. V lost 5 bases to trimming and J lost 0 bases; unmatched junction nucleotides: 4. The V gene's germline CDR1 is MDHEN and CDR2 SYDVKM. CDR3 nucleotides: TGTGCCAGCAGTCTCGGGACTAACTCCTACGAGCAGTACTTC. Residues: CASSLGTNSYEQYF.

V is TRBV7-2 and J is TRBJ2-2; 8 positions agree with TRBD1. The trim removed 5 bases at V and 7 bases at J, leaving 9 bases unmatched. Germline loops: CDR1 SGHTA, CDR2 FQGNSA. CDR3 length: 15 residues. CDR3 bases: TGTGCCAGCAGCCGGACAGGGAGTGTCGTCGGGGAGCTGTTTTTT. Its protein product is CASSRTGSVVGELFF.

This clone showed up just a few times. This sequence joins TRBV5-1 and TRBJ2-1, with unresolved D. V shed 0 bases and J shed 9 bases, with 16 bases lying between them. The CDR3 sequence is 15 residues long. Looked up from germline, CDR1 is SGHRS and CDR2 is YFSETQ. CDR3 sequence: CASSLEGVKPIEQFF. The CDR3 DNA reads TGCGCCAGCAGCTTGGAGGGCGTGAAACCAATTGAGCAGTTCTTC.

The chain couples TRBV9 to TRBJ1-2; no clear D gene. The CDR3 sequence is 13 residues long. The V end was cut by 4 bases, the J end by 2 bases, with 9 bases between. Germline V lookup: CDR1 SGDLS, CDR2 YYNGEE. CDR3: CASSSEINYGYTF. CDR3 nucleotides: TGTGCCAGCAGCTCCGAGATAAACTATGGCTACACCTTC.

This clone was observed a few times. This sequence joins TRBV9 and TRBJ2-1; 10 bases fit TRBD2. The CDR3 totals 18 residues. Germline V gene lookup returns CDR1 SGDLS and CDR2 YYNGEE. V was clipped by 0 bases and J by 2 bases; unmatched bases: 8. The CDR3 sequence is CASSVATELAGPYNEQFF. The CDR3 DNA sequence: TGTGCCAGCAGCGTAGCTACTGAACTAGCGGGACCCTACAATGAGCAGTTCTTC.

This clone has a single count. The chain carries TRBV19 and TRBJ1-5; the D is unclear. The CDR3 loop spans 15 amino acids. Germline loops: CDR1 LNHDA, CDR2 SQIVND (reference sequence). V lost 2 bases, J lost 0 bases, and 8 bases lay in between. CDR3 protein: CASSITQYSNQPQHF. CDR3 DNA: TGTGCCAGTAGTATAACCCAGTATAGCAATCAGCCCCAGCATTTT.

This clone was detected once. The rearrangement links TRBV7-2 to TRBJ1-1; perhaps TRBD1 as D (5 bases). Trimming stripped 7 bases from V and 0 bases from J, with 15 bases between. Germline lookup yields CDR1 SGHTA and CDR2 FQGNSA. The CDR3 is 15 residues long. The CDR3 loop reads CASIDSGVLNTEAFF. The CDR3 DNA follows: TGTGCCAGCATCGACTCGGGGGTTCTGAACACTGAAGCTTTCTTT.

The J gene is TRBJ2-7, the V gene TRBV6-5; TRBD2 agrees at 10 bases. Germline trimming cut 0 bases from V and 4 bases from J; bases unmatched to any gene: 6. The CDR3 length is 16 residues. Germline V gene lookup returns CDR1 MNHEY and CDR2 SVGAGI. In DNA, the CDR3 is TGTGCCAGCAGTTACTCGCCTAGCGGGAGTCAGTACGAGCAGTACTTC. This gives the protein CASSYSPSGSQYEQYF.

CDR3 nucleotides: TGTGCCAGCAGCGCGGGGTCGTACACCGGGGAGCTGTTTTTT. As protein: CASSAGSYTGELFF. The V gene is TRBV28, the J gene TRBJ2-2; TRBD2 might be the D (6 bases). Germline CDR1 reads MDHEN; CDR2 reads SYDVKM. There are 14 residues in the CDR3. Trimming pared 6 bases from V and 3 bases from J, leaving 11 bases between. Variable domain in full (rest from reference TRBV28 and TRBJ2-2): DVKVTQSSRYLVKRTGEKVFLECVQDMDHENMFWYRQDPGLGLRLIYFSYDVKMKEKGDIPEGYSVSREKKERFSLILESASTNQTSMYLCASSAGSYTGELFFGEGSRLTVL.

The chain employs TRBV14 and TRBJ2-1; 14 nucleotides match TRBD2. The CDR3 consists of 17 residues. Germline loops: CDR1 SGHDN, CDR2 FVKESK. V was clipped by 4 bases and J by 10 bases; unmatched bases: 12. CDR3 sequence reads: CASSLQGGLAGVGEQFF. Written as DNA, the CDR3 is TGTGCCAGCAGCCTCCAGGGGGGACTAGCGGGAGTAGGGGAGCAGTTCTTC.

The genes are TRBV24-1 and TRBJ1-5; no reliable D call. From germline, CDR1 is KGHDR and CDR2 SFDVKD. The CDR3 totals 14 residues. Trimming pared 4 bases from V and 7 bases from J, leaving 13 bases between. The CDR3 here is CATSEMGTRQPQHF. DNA for the CDR3: TGTGCCACCAGTGAGATGGGAACTCGACAGCCCCAGCATTTT.

This sequence joins TRBV4-3 and TRBJ1-1; the match to TRBD1 covers 7 bases. This CDR3 region has 15 residues. Germline trimming cut 4 bases from V and 1 base from J; bases unmatched to any gene: 6. CDR1 and CDR2 from the germline V gene are LGHNA and YSLEER. CDR3 sequence (DNA): TGCGCCAGCAGCCGAGAAGGGACAGCGAACACTGAAGCTTTCTTT. Residues: CASSREGTANTEAFF.

The rearrangement links TRBV4-1 to TRBJ1-5, with D perhaps matching TRBD1 (6 bases). V gave up 2 bases and J gave up 4 bases, with 12 bases separating them. The CDR3 contains 15 residues. Germline V CDR1 and CDR2: MGHRA, YSYEKL. The CDR3 loop is CASSQWGAGNQPQHF. The CDR3 region has the DNA TGCGCCAGCAGCCAATGGGGGGCCGGGAATCAGCCCCAGCATTTT.

This CDR3 reads CSVDHRGDYGYTF. Here the CDR3 DNA reads TGCAGCGTTGATCATCGGGGTGACTATGGCTACACCTTC. The rearrangement joins TRBV29-1 to TRBJ1-2; the D is unclear. The CDR3 extends over 13 amino acids. Trimming removed 3 bases at V and 3 bases at J, with 11 bases between. The V gene's germline CDR1 is SQVTM and CDR2 ANQGSEA.

The J gene is TRBJ2-2, the V gene TRBV28, with D unclear. The V end lost 5 bases, the J end lost 5 bases, and 9 bases lay between the germline ends. The CDR3 consists of 13 residues. Germline V gene sequence: CDR1 MDHEN, CDR2 SYDVKM. CDR3 nucleotides: TGTGCCAGCAGTCTTCGACGGACCGGGGAGCTGTTTTTT. This codes for CASSLRRTGELFF.

The V gene is TRBV28, the J gene TRBJ1-2, with a tentative D call TRBD1 (6 bases). CDR3 length: 15 amino acids. With 6 bases removed from V and 6 bases from J, the gap between germline ends came to 20 bases. Germline V lookup: CDR1 MDHEN, CDR2 SYDVKM. The CDR3, as DNA: TGTGCCAGCAGCCCCCTTCGACAGGCGATCCATGGCTACACCTTC. Translation gives CASSPLRQAIHGYTF.

The V call is TRBV6-5, the J call TRBJ1-3; no definite D call. The germline CDR1 and CDR2 sequences are MNHEY and SVGAGI. The CDR3 is made up of 13 amino acids. V gave up 7 bases and J gave up 0 bases, with 7 bases separating them. The CDR3 coding sequence is TGTGCCAGCACCACTCTCTCTGGAAACACCATATATTTT. This codes for CASTTLSGNTIYF.

The chain joins TRBV11-2 to TRBJ1-4; D gene uncertain. Germline-derived CDR1 and CDR2 are SGHAT and FQNNGV. Trimming pared 6 bases from V and 2 bases from J, leaving 22 bases between. This CDR3 spans 18 amino acids. The CDR3 bases are TGTGCCAGCAGTTGGCGGAGGAAACGAGCGTCGACTAATGAAAAACTGTTTTTT. Residues: CASSWRRKRASTNEKLFF.

This clone was detected a few times. The rearrangement links TRBV5-5 to TRBJ2-5, with D possibly TRBD1 on 5 matching bases. CDR1 SGHKS and CDR2 YYEKEE come from the germline V gene (reference sequence). This CDR3 contains 14 residues. V dropped 3 bases and J dropped 0 bases, with 9 bases sitting between them. This chain's CDR3 is CASSSTVYQETQYF. In DNA form, the CDR3 reads TGTGCCAGCAGCTCGACAGTATACCAAGAGACCCAGTACTTC.

This clone has just one count. This chain links TRBV6-2 or TRBV6-3 with TRBJ2-7, with 10 bases fitting TRBD2. V shed 2 bases and J 7 bases; nucleotides not matched to a gene: 11. The CDR3 is 16 amino acids. CDR1 is MNHEY, CDR2 SVGEGT, per germline. CDR3 in amino acids: CASSYQRTSGAQEQYF. CDR3 sequence (DNA): TGTGCCAGCAGTTACCAAAGGACTAGCGGAGCACAAGAGCAGTACTTC.

The chain has TRBV6-5 and TRBJ2-3; D gene uncertain. Germline V gives CDR1 MNHEY, CDR2 SVGAGI. The V and J ends lost 7 bases and 0 bases respectively, with 11 bases between them. This CDR3 is 14 amino acids long. The CDR3 coding sequence is TGTGCCAGCACCCAAAAGTCCAGCACAGATACGCAGTATTTT. Its translation: CASTQKSSTDTQYF.

The genes are TRBV5-1 and TRBJ1-1; D is possibly TRBD1 (6 bases). The CDR3 has 14 amino acids. The germline V gene has CDR1 SGHRS and CDR2 YFSETQ. The ends were cut back, 5 bases at V and 1 base at J, with 12 bases in the middle. The chain's CDR3 is CASSITGSNTEAFF. In nucleotides, the CDR3 is TGCGCCAGCAGTATAACAGGGTCGAACACTGAAGCTTTCTTT.

The V gene is TRBV12-2, the J gene TRBJ2-1; the table gives TRBD1 as D, unverified against the DNA. TRBV12-2 is termed a pseudogene. This CDR3 region has 13 residues. The CDR3 loop reads CASRLGTVNGVIF. CDR3 nucleotide sequence: TGTGCAAGTCGCTTAGGGACAGTCAACGGCGTAATCTTC.

This clone was counted between two and nine times. The V call is TRBV5-1, the J call TRBJ1-4; TRBD1 matches 7 bases. J lost 1 base, V lost 4 bases, and 7 bases had no gene match. The CDR3 extends over 16 amino acids. The germline CDR1 and CDR2 sequences are SGHRS and YFSETQ. For the CDR3, the DNA is TGCGCCAGCAGCCTTCAGCCAGGGGGAACTAATGAAAAACTGTTTTTT. Translated, it gives CASSLQPGGTNEKLFF.